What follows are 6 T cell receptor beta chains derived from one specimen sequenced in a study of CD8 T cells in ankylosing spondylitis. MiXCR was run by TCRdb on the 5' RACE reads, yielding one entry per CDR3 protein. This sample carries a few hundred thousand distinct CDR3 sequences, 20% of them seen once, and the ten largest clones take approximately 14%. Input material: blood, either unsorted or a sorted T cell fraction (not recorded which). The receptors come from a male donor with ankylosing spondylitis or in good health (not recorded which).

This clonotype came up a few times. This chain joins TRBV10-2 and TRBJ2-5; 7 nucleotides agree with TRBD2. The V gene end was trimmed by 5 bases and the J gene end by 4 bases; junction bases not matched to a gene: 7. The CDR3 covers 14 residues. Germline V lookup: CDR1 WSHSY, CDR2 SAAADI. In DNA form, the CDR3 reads TGCGCCAGCAGTCGTACTAGCGTCGGAGAGACCCAGTACTTC. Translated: CASSRTSVGETQYF.

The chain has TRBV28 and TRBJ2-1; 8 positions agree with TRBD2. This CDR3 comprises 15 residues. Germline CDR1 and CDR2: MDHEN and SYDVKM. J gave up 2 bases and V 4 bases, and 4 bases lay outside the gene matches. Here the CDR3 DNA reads TGTGCCAGCAGTTCTCCGGGGGGGCCCTACAATGAGCAGTTCTTC. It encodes CASSSPGGPYNEQFF.

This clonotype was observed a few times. The CDR3 sequence: CASSLGQGMADTQYF. As DNA, the CDR3 is TGTGCCAGCAGCTTGGGACAGGGGATGGCAGATACGCAGTATTTT. The V call is TRBV5-5, the J call TRBJ2-3; 8 positions agree with TRBD1. The length of the CDR3 is 15 residues. Germline assignment: CDR1 SGHKS and CDR2 YYEKEE (reference sequence). J was trimmed by 4 bases and V by 0 bases; bases with no gene match: 4. Based on the CDR3 plus reference TRBV5-5 and TRBJ2-3, the full variable domain is DAGVTQSPTHLIKTRGQQVTLRCSPISGHKSVSWYQQVLGQGPQFIFQYYEKEERGRGNFPDRFSARQFPNYSSELNVNALLLGDSALYLCASSLGQGMADTQYFGPGTRLTVL.

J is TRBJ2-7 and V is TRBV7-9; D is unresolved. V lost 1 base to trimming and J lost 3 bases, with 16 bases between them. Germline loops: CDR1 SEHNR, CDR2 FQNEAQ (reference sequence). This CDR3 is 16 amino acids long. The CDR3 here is CASSLVGRSHFYEQYF. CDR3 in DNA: TGTGCCAGCAGCTTAGTGGGTCGATCCCATTTCTACGAGCAGTACTTC.

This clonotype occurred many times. The CDR3 loop is CASSFLDGDQPQHF. As DNA, the CDR3 is TGTGCCAGCAGTTTCCTGGACGGGGATCAGCCCCAGCATTTT. The chain carries TRBV27 and TRBJ1-5, with D hard to call. Trimming removed 3 bases at V and 5 bases at J, with 11 bases between. Germline V gene sequence: CDR1 MNHEY, CDR2 SMNVEV (reference sequence). The length of the CDR3 is 14 residues.

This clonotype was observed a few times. The CDR3 bases are TGTGCCAGCAGTTCCAAACTAGCCGGTCTTGGGTACGAGCAGTACTTC. As protein: CASSSKLAGLGYEQYF. This chain uses TRBV7-6 with TRBJ2-7; D may be TRBD2 (6 bases). V was cut by 6 bases and J by 4 bases, with 22 bases left in between. The CDR3 is 16 amino acids. Germline lookup yields CDR1 SGHVS and CDR2 FNYEAQ.